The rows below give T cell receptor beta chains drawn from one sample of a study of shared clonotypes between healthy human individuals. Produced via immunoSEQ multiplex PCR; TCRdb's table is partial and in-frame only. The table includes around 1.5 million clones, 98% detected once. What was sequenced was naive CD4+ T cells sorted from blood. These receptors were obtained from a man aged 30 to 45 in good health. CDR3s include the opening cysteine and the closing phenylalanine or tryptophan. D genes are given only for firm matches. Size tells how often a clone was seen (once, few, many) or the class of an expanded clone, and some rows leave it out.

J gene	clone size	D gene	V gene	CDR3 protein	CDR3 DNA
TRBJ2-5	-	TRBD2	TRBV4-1	CASSPSLAGGRETQYF	TGCGCCAGCAGCCCATCCTTAGCGGGAGGGAGGGAGACCCAGTACTTC
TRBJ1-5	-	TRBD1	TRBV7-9	CAIKGGADQPQHF	TGTGCGATAAAAGGGGGCGCAGATCAGCCCCAGCATTTT
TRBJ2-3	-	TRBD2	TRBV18	CASSLAGGPSDTQYF	TGTGCCAGCTCACTAGCGGGAGGGCCTTCAGATACGCAGTATTTT
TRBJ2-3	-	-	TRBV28	CASSLLFQPGSPDTQYF	TGTGCCAGCAGTTTATTATTTCAGCCAGGATCACCAGATACGCAGTATTTT
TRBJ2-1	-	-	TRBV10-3	CAISVRGGMGSGNEQFF	TGTGCCATCAGTGTTCGTGGCGGGATGGGATCGGGGAATGAGCAGTTCTTC
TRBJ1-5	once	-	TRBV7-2	CASSLRRDQPQHF	TGTGCCAGCAGCTTACGCAGGGATCAGCCCCAGCATTTT
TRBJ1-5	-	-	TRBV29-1	CSIPGTVNQPQHF	TGCAGCATACCCGGGACCGTCAATCAGCCCCAGCATTTT
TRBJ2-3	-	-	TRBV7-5	CVRSLAPRTIPSTDTQYF	TGTGTCAGAAGCTTAGCCCCCCGGACGATCCCGAGCACAGATACGCAGTATTTT
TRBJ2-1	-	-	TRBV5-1	CASSSGQAYNEQFF	TGCGCCAGCAGCTCAGGGCAGGCTTACAATGAGCAGTTCTTC
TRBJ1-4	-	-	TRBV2	CASSDQTGGNEKLFF	TGTGCCAGCAGTGATCAGACAGGAGGTAATGAAAAACTGTTTTTT
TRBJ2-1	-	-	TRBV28	CASSFEPGLLNEQFF	TGTGCCAGCAGTTTTGAACCGGGACTCTTAAATGAGCAGTTCTTC
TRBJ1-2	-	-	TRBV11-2	CASSTTKRTTNALNYGYTF	TGTGCCAGCAGTACCACCAAGAGGACCACCAACGCTCTCAACTATGGCTACACCTTC
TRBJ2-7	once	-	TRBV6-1	CASSDWAGQLSYEQYF	TGTGCCAGCAGTGACTGGGCGGGACAGCTATCCTACGAGCAGTACTTC
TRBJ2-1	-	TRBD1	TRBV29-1	CSGSRTGLEDNEQFF	TGCAGCGGATCAAGGACAGGGCTGGAGGACAATGAGCAGTTCTTC
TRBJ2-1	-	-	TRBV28	CASSLLGTLGNNEQFF	TGTGCCAGCAGTTTACTCGGGACCCTGGGGAACAATGAGCAGTTCTTC
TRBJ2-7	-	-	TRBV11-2	CASSKLDSYEQYF	TGTGCCAGCAGCAAGCTGGACTCCTACGAGCAGTACTTC
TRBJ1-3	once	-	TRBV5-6	CASSLVGGSSGNTIYF	TGTGCCAGCAGCTTGGTTGGGGGAAGCTCTGGAAACACCATATATTTT
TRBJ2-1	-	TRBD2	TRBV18	CASSPLSGRADYNEQFF	TGTGCCAGCTCACCACTTAGCGGGAGGGCCGACTACAATGAGCAGTTCTTC
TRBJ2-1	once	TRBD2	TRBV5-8	CASSMSRGRAYNEQFF	TGTGCCAGCAGCATGTCTCGCGGGAGGGCCTACAATGAGCAGTTCTTC
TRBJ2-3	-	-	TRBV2	CASSDGGTQYF	TGTGCCAGCAGTGATGGAGGTACGCAGTATTTT
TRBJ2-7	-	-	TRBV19	CASSATRRSPYEQYF	TGTGCCAGTAGTGCGACTAGGCGCAGCCCCTACGAGCAGTACTTC
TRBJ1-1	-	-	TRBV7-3	CASSLDSGTEAFF	TGTGCCAGCAGCTTAGACTCAGGCACTGAAGCTTTCTTT
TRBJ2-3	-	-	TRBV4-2	CASSQDIGTDTQYF	TGTGCCAGCAGCCAAGATATTGGCACAGATACGCAGTATTTT
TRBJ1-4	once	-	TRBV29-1	CSVEDHLRGEKLFF	TGCAGCGTTGAAGATCACCTTAGGGGGGAAAAACTGTTTTTT
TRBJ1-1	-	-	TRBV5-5	CASSLVGDSEAFF	TGTGCCAGCAGCTTGGTGGGGGATTCTGAAGCTTTCTTT
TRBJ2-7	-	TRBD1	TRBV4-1	CASSLMGQGSYEQYF	TGCGCCAGCAGCCTGATGGGACAGGGGTCCTACGAGCAGTACTTC
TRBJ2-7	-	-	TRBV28	CASSLIFRSYEQYF	TGTGCCAGCAGTTTAATTTTCAGATCCTACGAGCAGTACTTC
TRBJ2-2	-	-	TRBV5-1	CASSLGVPTGELFF	TGCGCCAGCAGCCTCGGGGTCCCCACCGGGGAGCTGTTTTTT
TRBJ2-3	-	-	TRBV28	CASSKPGLYPDTQYF	TGTGCCAGCAGCAAACCCGGACTTTACCCAGATACGCAGTATTTT
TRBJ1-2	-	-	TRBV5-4	CASSLALDLDYGYTF	TGTGCCAGCAGCTTGGCTCTGGATCTGGACTATGGCTACACCTTC
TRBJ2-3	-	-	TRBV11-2	CASSLGTDRYTDTQYF	TGTGCCAGCAGCTTAGGTACCGACCGATACACAGATACGCAGTATTTT
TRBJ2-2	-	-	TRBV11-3	CASSLAHTGELFF	TGTGCCAGCAGCTTAGCCCACACCGGGGAGCTGTTTTTT
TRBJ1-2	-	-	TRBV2	CASRQDSGGYTF	TGTGCCAGCAGACAGGACTCGGGTGGCTACACCTTC